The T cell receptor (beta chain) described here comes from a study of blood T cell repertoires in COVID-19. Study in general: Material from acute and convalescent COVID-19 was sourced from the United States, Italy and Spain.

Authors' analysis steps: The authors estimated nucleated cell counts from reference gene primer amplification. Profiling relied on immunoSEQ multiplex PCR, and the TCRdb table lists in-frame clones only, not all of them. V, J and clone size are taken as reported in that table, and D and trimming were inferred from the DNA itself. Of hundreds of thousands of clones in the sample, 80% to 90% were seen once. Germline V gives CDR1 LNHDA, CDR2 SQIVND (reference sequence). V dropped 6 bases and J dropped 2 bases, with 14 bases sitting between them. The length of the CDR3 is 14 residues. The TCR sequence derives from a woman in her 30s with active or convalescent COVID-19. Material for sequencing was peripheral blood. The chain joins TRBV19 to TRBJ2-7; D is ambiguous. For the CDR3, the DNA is TGTGCCAGTAGGTCACTACGCGAGCCCTACGAGCAGTACTTC. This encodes CASRSLREPYEQYF. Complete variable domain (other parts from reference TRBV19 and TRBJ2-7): DGGITQSPKYLFRKEGQNVTLSCEQNLNHDAMYWYRQDPGQGLRLIYYSQIVNDFQKGDIAEGYSVSREKKESFPLTVTSAQKNPTAFYLCASRSLREPYEQYFGPGTRLTVT.